This T cell receptor (beta chain) came from a study of T cells after yellow fever vaccination. Study background: SMART-Seq v4 Ultra Low Input prepared libraries from low-cell fractions.

For TCR, cDNA came from 5'RACE template switching, which added a universal primer site and UMIs. TCRdb re-called the 5' RACE reads through MiXCR, storing one row per CDR3 protein. The sample holds around 350,000 distinct CDR3 sequences, more than 5.5% seen once. The sample holds a few counts of this clonotype. Its antigen is unidentified. Findings of the study overall: When the response was secondary, it was weaker but reached its peak faster, day 5 versus 15. Re-detected after boosting: most primary clones, almost 98% of CD4 and 88% of CD8.

Germline CDR1 and CDR2: SEHNR and FQNEAQ (reference sequence). This CDR3 has 12 residues. J gave up 6 bases and V 8 bases, and 7 bases lay outside the gene matches. Sequencing was performed on PBMCs, taken 5 days after the yellow fever booster vaccination. V gene TRBV7-9 combines with J gene TRBJ2-7; 7 nucleotides match TRBD2. The receptor was derived from a man aged 25-40 years who received the YFV17D yellow fever vaccine. CDR3 loop: CASGGGLSEQYF. CDR3 DNA: TGTGCCAGCGGGGGGGGATTGAGCGAGCAGTACTTC.